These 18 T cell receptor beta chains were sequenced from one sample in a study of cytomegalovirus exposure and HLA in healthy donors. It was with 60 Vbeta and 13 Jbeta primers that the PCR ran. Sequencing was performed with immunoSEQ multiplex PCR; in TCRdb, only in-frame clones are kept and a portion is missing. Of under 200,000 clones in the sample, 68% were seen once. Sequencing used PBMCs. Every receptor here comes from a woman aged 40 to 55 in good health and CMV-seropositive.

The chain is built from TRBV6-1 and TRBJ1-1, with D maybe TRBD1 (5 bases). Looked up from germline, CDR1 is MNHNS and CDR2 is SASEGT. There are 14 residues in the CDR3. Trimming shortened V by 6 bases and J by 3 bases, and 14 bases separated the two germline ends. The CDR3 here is CASRLQEWDTEAFF. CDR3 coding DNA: TGTGCCAGCAGGTTACAGGAGTGGGACACTGAAGCTTTCTTT.

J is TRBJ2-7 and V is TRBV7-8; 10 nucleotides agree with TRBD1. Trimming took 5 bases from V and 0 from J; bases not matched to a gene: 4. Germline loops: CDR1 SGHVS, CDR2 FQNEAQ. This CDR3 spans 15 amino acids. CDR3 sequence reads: CASSPGTGVSYEQYF. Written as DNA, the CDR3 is TGTGCCAGCAGCCCAGGGACAGGGGTCTCCTACGAGCAGTACTTC.

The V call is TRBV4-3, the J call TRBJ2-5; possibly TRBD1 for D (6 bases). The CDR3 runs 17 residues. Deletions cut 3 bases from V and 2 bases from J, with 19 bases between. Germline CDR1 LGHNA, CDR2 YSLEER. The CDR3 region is CASSQDTGPGTQETQYF. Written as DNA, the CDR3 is TGCGCCAGCAGCCAGGACACAGGGCCAGGGACACAAGAGACCCAGTACTTC.

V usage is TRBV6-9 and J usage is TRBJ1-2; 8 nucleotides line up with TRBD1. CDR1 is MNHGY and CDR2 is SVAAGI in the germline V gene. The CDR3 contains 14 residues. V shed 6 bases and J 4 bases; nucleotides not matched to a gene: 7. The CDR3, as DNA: TGTGCCAGCAGAACCTCGGGACAGGCCTATGGCTACACCTTC. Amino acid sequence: CASRTSGQAYGYTF.

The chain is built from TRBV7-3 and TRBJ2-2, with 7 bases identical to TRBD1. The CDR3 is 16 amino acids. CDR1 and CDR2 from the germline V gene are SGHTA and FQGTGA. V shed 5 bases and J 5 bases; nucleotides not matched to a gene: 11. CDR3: CASSKGGKFGTGELFF. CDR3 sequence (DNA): TGTGCCAGCAGCAAAGGGGGCAAATTCGGAACCGGGGAGCTGTTTTTT.

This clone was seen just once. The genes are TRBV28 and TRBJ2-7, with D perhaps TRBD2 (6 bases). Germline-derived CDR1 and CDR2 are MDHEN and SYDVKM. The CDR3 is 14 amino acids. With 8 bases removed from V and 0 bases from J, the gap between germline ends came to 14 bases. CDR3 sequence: CASWTGTDSYEQYF. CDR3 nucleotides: TGTGCCAGCTGGACCGGGACTGACTCCTACGAGCAGTACTTC.

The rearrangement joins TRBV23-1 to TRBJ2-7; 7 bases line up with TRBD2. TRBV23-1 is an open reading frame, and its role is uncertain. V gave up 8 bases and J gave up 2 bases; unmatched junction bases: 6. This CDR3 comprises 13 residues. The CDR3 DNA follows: TGCGCCAGCCCTCTGGGGGGGGCCTACGAGCAGTACTTC. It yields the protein CASPLGGAYEQYF.

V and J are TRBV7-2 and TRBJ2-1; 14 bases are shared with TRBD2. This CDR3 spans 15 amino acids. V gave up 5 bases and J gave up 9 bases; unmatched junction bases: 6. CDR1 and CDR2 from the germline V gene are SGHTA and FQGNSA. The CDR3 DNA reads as TGTGCCAGCAGCCAGGGGACTAGCGGGAGAAGTGAGCAGTTCTTC. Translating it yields CASSQGTSGRSEQFF.

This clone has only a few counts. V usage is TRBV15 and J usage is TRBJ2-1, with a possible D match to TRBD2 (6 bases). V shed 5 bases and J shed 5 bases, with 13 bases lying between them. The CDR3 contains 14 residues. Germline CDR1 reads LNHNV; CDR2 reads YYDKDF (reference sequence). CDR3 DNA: TGTGCCACCAGCCCTCGGGACTGGGACAATGAGCAGTTCTTC. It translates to CATSPRDWDNEQFF. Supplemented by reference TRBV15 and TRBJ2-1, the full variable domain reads DAMVIQNPRYQVTQFGKPVTLSCSQTLNHNVMYWYQQKSSQAPKLLFHYYDKDFNNEADTPDNFQSRRPNTSFCFLDIRSPGLGDTAMYLCATSPRDWDNEQFFGPGTRLTVL.

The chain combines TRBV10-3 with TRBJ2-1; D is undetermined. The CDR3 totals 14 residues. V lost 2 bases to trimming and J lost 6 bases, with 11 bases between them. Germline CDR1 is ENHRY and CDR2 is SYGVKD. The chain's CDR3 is CAISEAVSINEQFF. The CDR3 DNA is TGTGCCATCAGTGAGGCGGTTAGCATCAATGAGCAGTTCTTC.

The CDR3 sequence: CASSVAPSGRAKGEQFF. The CDR3 DNA is TGTGCCAGCAGCGTAGCTCCTAGCGGGAGGGCCAAGGGTGAGCAGTTCTTC. This chain joins TRBV9 and TRBJ2-1; TRBD2 aligns across 12 bases. Germline V gene lookup returns CDR1 SGDLS and CDR2 YYNGEE. After removal of 0 bases from V and 9 bases from J, the junction contained 10 bases not matched to a gene. This CDR3 is built from 17 residues.

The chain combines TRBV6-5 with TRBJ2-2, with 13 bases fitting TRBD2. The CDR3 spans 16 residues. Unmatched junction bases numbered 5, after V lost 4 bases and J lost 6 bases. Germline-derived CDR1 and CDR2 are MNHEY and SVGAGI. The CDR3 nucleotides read TGTGCCAGCAGTTTTTGGACTAGCGGGAGTGCCGGGGAGCTGTTTTTT. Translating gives CASSFWTSGSAGELFF.

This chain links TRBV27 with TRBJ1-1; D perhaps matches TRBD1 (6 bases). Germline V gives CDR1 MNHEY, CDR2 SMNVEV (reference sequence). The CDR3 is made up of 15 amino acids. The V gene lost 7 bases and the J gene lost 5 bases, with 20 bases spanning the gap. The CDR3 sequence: CASTPSGRGGTEAFF. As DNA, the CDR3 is TGTGCCAGCACCCCCAGCGGCAGGGGAGGGACTGAAGCTTTCTTT.

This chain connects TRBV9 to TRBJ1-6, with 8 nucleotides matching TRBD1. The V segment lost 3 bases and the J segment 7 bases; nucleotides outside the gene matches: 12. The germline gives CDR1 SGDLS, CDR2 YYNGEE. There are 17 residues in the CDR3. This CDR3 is CASSGLSGGWDNSPLHF. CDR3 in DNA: TGTGCCAGCAGCGGACTTTCAGGGGGCTGGGACAATTCACCCCTCCACTTT.

As DNA, the CDR3 is TGCGCCAGCAGCTTGGACCAGCAAGAGACCCAGTACTTC. It translates to CASSLDQQETQYF. The chain employs TRBV5-1 and TRBJ2-5; D remains unclear. CDR3 length equals 13 residues. With 0 bases removed from V and 2 bases from J, the gap between germline ends came to 5 bases. Per the germline V gene, CDR1 is SGHRS and CDR2 is YFSETQ.

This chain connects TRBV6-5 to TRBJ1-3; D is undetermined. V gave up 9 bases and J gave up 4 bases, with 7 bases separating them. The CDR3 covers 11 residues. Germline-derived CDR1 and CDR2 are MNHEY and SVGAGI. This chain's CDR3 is CASGSGNTIYF. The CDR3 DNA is TGTGCCAGTGGGAGCGGAAACACCATATATTTT.

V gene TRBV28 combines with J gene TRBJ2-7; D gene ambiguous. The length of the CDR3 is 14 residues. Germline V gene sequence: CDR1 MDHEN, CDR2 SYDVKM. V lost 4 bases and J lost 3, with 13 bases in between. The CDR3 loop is CASSSRVVLYEQYF. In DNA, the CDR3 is TGTGCCAGCAGTTCCCGGGTCGTCCTCTACGAGCAGTACTTC. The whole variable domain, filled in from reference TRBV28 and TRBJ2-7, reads DVKVTQSSRYLVKRTGEKVFLECVQDMDHENMFWYRQDPGLGLRLIYFSYDVKMKEKGDIPEGYSVSREKKERFSLILESASTNQTSMYLCASSSRVVLYEQYFGPGTRLTVT.

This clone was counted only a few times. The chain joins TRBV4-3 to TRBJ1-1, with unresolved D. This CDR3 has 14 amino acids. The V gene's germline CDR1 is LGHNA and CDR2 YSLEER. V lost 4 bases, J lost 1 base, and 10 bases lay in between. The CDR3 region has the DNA TGCGCCAGCAGCCTACTTAACGAGAACACTGAAGCTTTCTTT. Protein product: CASSLLNENTEAFF.